A selection of T cell receptor beta chains follows, all from one sample in a study of T-cell memory formation after mild COVID-19. TCRdb redid the calling of the 5' RACE reads with MiXCR, one entry per CDR3 protein. This repertoire shows 350,000 to 500,000 distinct CDR3 sequences, 20% to 30% found once; its top ten account for 10% to 15%. The sequenced sample was PBMCs or a T cell subset sorted from them (not recorded which). The receptor source for this set is an adult woman who had mild COVID-19 (a few samples of this study predate the infection). Cell type and time point are not known. The CDR3 runs from the conserved cysteine through the conserved F or W. D genes are given only for firm matches. Some rows mark clone size as missing; the rest say once, few, many or name a class of expanded clone.

J gene	V gene	clone size	D gene	CDR3 DNA	CDR3 protein
TRBJ2-7	TRBV1	few	.	TGCACCAGCAGCCAAGTGCGGGTTTGTTCGGACTACGAGCAGTACTTC	CTSSQVRVCSDYEQYF
TRBJ1-1	TRBV6-5	few	.	TGTGCCAGCAGTTACTCGATCCGGACAGCGCAAGCTTTCTTT	CASSYSIRTAQAFF
TRBJ2-1	TRBV6-2/TRBV6-3	few	.	TGTGCCAGCAGTCGGGGCCCGACAGTTGAGCAGTTCTTC	CASSRGPTVEQFF
TRBJ1-5	TRBV7-2	many	.	TGTGCCAGCAGCTTATCAGCAAACAATCAGCCCCAGCATTTT	CASSLSANNQPQHF
TRBJ2-5	TRBV3-1	.	.	TGTGCCAGCAGCCAGGCCGGTAGAGAGACCCAGTACTTC	CASSQAGRETQYF
TRBJ1-2	TRBV10-3	.	.	TGTGCCATCAGTGACCGGGGCGACTATGGCTACACCTTC	CAISDRGDYGYTF
TRBJ1-1	TRBV7-9	few	.	TGTGCCAGCAGCCCCGACCTCCTGAACACTGAAGCTTTCTTT	CASSPDLLNTEAFF
TRBJ2-1	TRBV12-3/TRBV12-4	once	TRBD2	TGTGCCAGCAGTTTGGGGACTAGCGGGGGGGGCATGCAGTTCTTC	CASSLGTSGGGMQFF
TRBJ1-1	TRBV6-5	.	.	TGTGCCAGCGGGGCGACTGAAGCTTTCTTT	CASGATEAFF
TRBJ1-2	TRBV11-3	.	TRBD1	TGTGCCAGCAGCTCGGGACAGACTAACTATGGCTACACCTTC	CASSSGQTNYGYTF